The entry that follows covers one T cell receptor beta chain sequence. What it binds is unknown. Sequenced by immunoSEQ multiplex PCR; TCRdb stores in-frame clones only, minus some. The top ten clones hold around 0.88% of a sample with 250,000 to 400,000 clones, roughly 88% of them seen once. These data originate in a study of cytomegalovirus exposure and HLA in healthy donors. Study background: According to later analysis, the same platform produced the roughly 110 validation and approximately 700 first-cohort repertoires.

Whole-study findings and limits: The classifier reportedly diagnosed cytomegalovirus status with high specificity and sensitivity.

The CDR3 spans 15 residues. Germline V gene sequence: CDR1 SGHAT, CDR2 FQDESV (reference sequence). V lost 1 base and J 2 bases, leaving 6 bases between the germline ends. This TCR came from a man under 40 in good health and CMV-seronegative. The rearrangement joins TRBV11-1 to TRBJ2-6, with D possibly matching TRBD2 (5 bases). The specimen was PBMCs. The CDR3 spells CASSLGGTGANVLTF. The CDR3 DNA is TGTGCCAGCAGCTTAGGAGGGACTGGGGCCAACGTCCTGACTTTC.